The present TCR beta chain was sequenced within a study of cytomegalovirus exposure and HLA in healthy donors. Overall study: Researchers found that about 82% of a few hundred genotyped donors fell within the Caucasian-associated ancestry cluster. Study results and caveats: A reported reduction in N-insertions relative to the roughly 710-donor mean was seen in an Asian-associated ancestry cluster in a later analysis. Earlier analysis found most TCR beta V segments productive about 87% or about 30% of the time.

V was pared by 4 bases and J by 4 bases, with 5 bases of the junction left unmatched. CDR3 length: 15 residues. The V gene's germline CDR1 is SGHRS and CDR2 YFSETQ. Comments on this clone: What it recognizes is unknown.

PCR used 60 Vbeta primers and 13 Jbeta primers. Clones were read by immunoSEQ multiplex PCR, and TCRdb kept only the in-frame ones, dropping some. In the table there are about 130,000 clones, 84% of which are singletons. The sequencing sample was made of PBMCs. This receptor was identified in a young woman in good health and CMV-seropositive. This chain connects TRBV5-1 to TRBJ1-2; 12 positions agree with TRBD1. The CDR3 region has the DNA TGCGCCAGCAGCAGTGGGACAGGGGGCGGCTATGGCTACACCTTC. Translating it yields CASSSGTGGGYGYTF.